Below, 22 T cell receptor beta chains from the same sample are listed, as sequenced in a study of cytomegalovirus exposure and HLA in healthy donors. Primers included in the PCR were 60 Vbeta and 13 Jbeta primers. Using immunoSEQ multiplex PCR, the repertoire was profiled, and TCRdb retains in-frame clones only, with some absent. The sample has some 130,000 clones, approximately 80% seen once; the top ten hold 1.5% to 2.5%. Sequenced sample: PBMCs. The source of these receptors is a man younger than 35 in good health and CMV-seronegative.

The chain uses TRBV30 and TRBJ1-2; the D gene is possibly TRBD1 (6 bases). Deletions cut 0 bases from V and 4 bases from J, with 9 bases between. The CDR3 length is 13 residues. Germline CDR1 and CDR2: GTSNPN and SVGIG (reference sequence). The CDR3 loop reads CAWSVGTIYGYTF. CDR3 sequence (DNA): TGTGCCTGGAGTGTAGGGACAATCTATGGCTACACCTTC. The variable domain in full, completed from reference TRBV30 and TRBJ1-2, reads SQTIHQWPATLVQPVGSPLSLECTVEGTSNPNLYWYRQAAGRGLQLLFYSVGIGQISSEVPQNLSASRPQDRQFILSSKKLLLSDSGFYLCAWSVGTIYGYTFGSGTRLTVV.

The chain joins TRBV7-2 to TRBJ2-1; TRBD2 aligns across 14 bases. Germline values: CDR1 SGHTA, CDR2 FQGNSA. The ends lost 5 bases at V and 12 bases at J; junction bases unmatched: 9. The CDR3 is made up of 15 amino acids. The CDR3 DNA reads TGTGCCAGCAGCAGAGCGGGACTAGCGGGAGAGGGGCAGTTCTTC. Its translation: CASSRAGLAGEGQFF.

This chain uses TRBV30 with TRBJ2-5, with D unclear. Germline V gene lookup returns CDR1 GTSNPN and CDR2 SVGIG (reference sequence). V gave up 5 bases and J gave up 0 bases, with 10 bases separating them. The CDR3 spans 13 residues. In DNA, the CDR3 is TGTGCCTGGGCGGTTCCCTACCAAGAGACCCAGTACTTC. Protein product: CAWAVPYQETQYF.

The rearrangement uses TRBV7-2 and TRBJ2-7, with TRBD2 identical over 9 bases. CDR1 is SGHTA, CDR2 FQGNSA, per germline. CDR3 length equals 14 residues. Trimming took 8 bases from V and 7 from J; bases not matched to a gene: 12. The CDR3 here is CASLPGLAGSEQYF. For the CDR3, the DNA is TGTGCCAGCCTCCCCGGCCTAGCGGGGTCGGAGCAGTACTTC. Looking up the rest from reference TRBV7-2 and TRBJ2-7 gives the full variable domain: GAGVSQSPSNKVTEKGKDVELRCDPISGHTALYWYRQSLGQGLEFLIYFQGNSAPDKSGLPSDRFSAERTGGSVSTLTIQRTQQEDSAVYLCASLPGLAGSEQYFGPGTRLTVT.

V and J are TRBV29-1 and TRBJ2-5; D is ambiguous. The CDR3 runs to 13 residues. Between the trimmed V and J ends, which lost 4 bases and 2 bases, there was a span of 11 bases. Germline assignment: CDR1 SQVTM and CDR2 ANQGSEA. CDR3 protein: CSVVGRFQETQYF. The CDR3 DNA sequence: TGCAGCGTTGTGGGCAGGTTTCAAGAGACCCAGTACTTC.

The V and J genes are TRBV5-1 and TRBJ1-1; a possible D gene is TRBD1 (5 bases). Germline CDR1 is SGHRS and CDR2 is YFSETQ. V shed 3 bases and J shed 0 bases, with 9 bases lying between them. The CDR3 length is 14 residues. CDR3 region: CASSSTAMNTEAFF. CDR3 sequence (DNA): TGCGCCAGCAGCTCGACAGCTATGAACACTGAAGCTTTCTTT.

This chain links TRBV18 with TRBJ2-5; 10 bases are shared with TRBD1. The V gene's germline CDR1 is KGHSH and CDR2 LQKENI. The CDR3 covers 19 residues. V gave up 3 bases and J gave up 4 bases; unmatched junction bases: 17. CDR3 coding DNA: TGTGCCAGCTCACCCCGTCCCGGGACAGGGGAGATAAGTGGAGAGACCCAGTACTTC. This gives the protein CASSPRPGTGEISGETQYF.

The gene calls are TRBV19 and TRBJ2-7, with TRBD1 as a possible D gene (6 bases). Trimming left V 0 bases short and J 4 bases short, with 13 bases between. Germline CDR1 and CDR2: LNHDA and SQIVND (reference sequence). The CDR3 is 15 residues long. CDR3 DNA sequence: TGTGCCAGTAGTATAGATTTACAGGGCCCTTACGAGCAGTACTTC. Amino acids: CASSIDLQGPYEQYF. The full variable domain, with the rest looked up from reference TRBV19 and TRBJ2-7, is DGGITQSPKYLFRKEGQNVTLSCEQNLNHDAMYWYRQDPGQGLRLIYYSQIVNDFQKGDIAEGYSVSREKKESFPLTVTSAQKNPTAFYLCASSIDLQGPYEQYFGPGTRLTVT.

V and J are TRBV7-2 and TRBJ1-3; weak D call: TRBD1 (5 bases). The CDR3 totals 16 residues. Germline values: CDR1 SGHTA, CDR2 FQGNSA. V shed 5 bases and J shed 0 bases, with 14 bases lying between them. The CDR3 region is CASSQQVIFSGNTIYF. The CDR3, as DNA: TGTGCCAGCAGCCAACAGGTTATCTTCTCTGGAAACACCATATATTTT.

The J gene is TRBJ2-1, the V gene TRBV4-1; D is possibly TRBD2 (5 bases). V shed 0 bases and J shed 2 bases, with 14 bases lying between them. The CDR3 has 17 amino acids. Germline V gene data show CDR1 as MGHRA and CDR2 as YSYEKL. The CDR3 nucleotides are TGCGCCAGCAGCCAAGATCTGGCTAGCTCTACCTACAATGAGCAGTTCTTC. This gives the protein CASSQDLASSTYNEQFF.

The chain carries TRBV6-1 and TRBJ1-1; D remains unclear. The germline V gene has CDR1 MNHNS and CDR2 SASEGT. V shed 7 bases and J shed 6 bases, with 15 bases lying between them. The CDR3 runs 13 residues. CDR3 amino acids: CASMASADPEAFF. The CDR3, as DNA: TGTGCCAGCATGGCCAGTGCGGATCCTGAAGCTTTCTTT.

The J gene is TRBJ2-1, the V gene TRBV28; D perhaps matches TRBD2 (5 bases). The CDR3 is made up of 15 amino acids. With 6 bases removed from V and 4 bases from J, the gap between germline ends came to 16 bases. Germline V gene lookup returns CDR1 MDHEN and CDR2 SYDVKM. CDR3 in amino acids: CASSPRPSGYNEQFF. The DNA of the CDR3 is TGTGCCAGCAGCCCCCGGCCCAGCGGTTACAATGAGCAGTTCTTC.

The chain links TRBV5-1 to TRBJ1-3; unclear D gene. The germline gives CDR1 SGHRS, CDR2 YFSETQ. The CDR3 extends over 16 amino acids. Trimming stripped 3 bases from V and 0 bases from J, with 13 bases between. This CDR3 reads CASSSMAATSGNTIYF. CDR3 sequence (DNA): TGCGCCAGCAGCTCGATGGCGGCAACCTCTGGAAACACCATATATTTT.

The chain has TRBV4-1 and TRBJ2-7; the match to TRBD2 covers 9 bases. The CDR3 runs 15 residues. The ends lost 3 bases at V and 2 bases at J; junction bases unmatched: 5. Per germline, CDR1 MGHRA and CDR2 YSYEKL. CDR3 bases: TGCGCCAGCAGCCAGGCGGCTAGCGGGACCTACGAGCAGTACGTC. It yields the protein CASSQAASGTYEQYV.

This chain uses TRBV7-9 with TRBJ1-2; tentative D call: TRBD1 (6 bases). The CDR3 contains 16 residues. Trimming stripped 0 bases from V and 0 bases from J, with 11 bases between. From germline, CDR1 is SEHNR and CDR2 FQNEAQ (reference sequence). The CDR3 coding sequence is TGTGCCAGCAGCTTAGCTTCTAGGACAGCTAACTATGGCTACACCTTC. Translated: CASSLASRTANYGYTF.

The rearrangement links TRBV7-9 to TRBJ2-2; maybe TRBD2 (5 bases). Between the trimmed V and J ends, which lost 2 bases and 7 bases, there was a span of 11 bases. CDR1 SEHNR and CDR2 FQNEAQ come from the germline V gene (reference sequence). The CDR3 contains 14 residues. CDR3 sequence reads: CASSLSPRGGELFF. CDR3 DNA: TGTGCCAGCAGCTTATCCCCCCGGGGCGGGGAGCTGTTTTTT.

The V call is TRBV6-5, the J call TRBJ2-3; TRBD1 might be the D (5 bases). The CDR3 covers 15 residues. Germline V gives CDR1 MNHEY, CDR2 SVGAGI. V was cut by 7 bases and J by 0 bases, with 14 bases left in between. CDR3 in amino acids: CASKRTRRSTDTQYF. For the CDR3, the DNA is TGTGCCAGCAAAAGGACAAGAAGGAGCACAGATACGCAGTATTTT.

The chain links TRBV19 to TRBJ2-7, with 8 nucleotides matching TRBD1. This CDR3 comprises 15 residues. V lost 5 bases to trimming and J lost 2 bases; unmatched junction nucleotides: 8. CDR1 is LNHDA and CDR2 is SQIVND in the germline V gene (reference sequence). The CDR3 here is CASSERTGFTYEQYF. CDR3 nucleotide sequence: TGTGCCAGTAGTGAGCGGACAGGGTTTACCTACGAGCAGTACTTC.

There are a few counts of this clone. This rearrangement joins TRBV4-2 to TRBJ2-6; D is possibly TRBD2 (5 bases). Germline V gene sequence: CDR1 LGHNA, CDR2 YNFKEQ. The CDR3 is made up of 15 amino acids. V lost 4 bases, J lost 3 bases, and 10 bases lay in between. The CDR3 sequence: CASSPAGGGANVLTF. CDR3 DNA: TGTGCCAGCAGCCCCGCCGGAGGTGGGGCCAACGTCCTGACTTTC.

Here the CDR3 DNA reads TGTGCCAGTAGTATCTCGCGGCAGCACACAGATACGCAGTATTTT. It codes for CASSISRQHTDTQYF. The V and J genes are TRBV19 and TRBJ2-3; D not resolved. V was trimmed by 3 bases and J by 2 bases, leaving 12 bases between them. The CDR3 totals 15 residues. Germline CDR1 and CDR2: LNHDA and SQIVND (reference sequence).

The rearrangement links TRBV11-2 to TRBJ2-7; D is possibly TRBD2 (6 bases). V lost 5 bases to trimming and J lost 3 bases, with 11 bases between them. There are 13 residues in the CDR3. CDR1 SGHAT and CDR2 FQNNGV come from the germline V gene. CDR3 nucleotide sequence: TGTGCCAGCAGCCAGACTAGTAACTACGAGCAGTACGTC. The encoded protein is CASSQTSNYEQYV.

The CDR3 coding sequence is TGTGCCAGCAGTTGGGAGTTGGGGATGAACACTGAAGCTTTCTTT. Translated: CASSWELGMNTEAFF. The rearrangement joins TRBV6-1 to TRBJ1-1, with D unresolved. The germline V gene encodes CDR1 MNHNS and CDR2 SASEGT. V was shortened by 5 bases and J by 0 bases, with 13 bases between the two germline ends. The CDR3 consists of 15 residues.